What follows are 21 T cell receptor beta chains derived from one specimen sequenced in a study of blood T cell repertoires in COVID-19. Clones were read by immunoSEQ multiplex PCR, and TCRdb kept only the in-frame ones, dropping some. The data contain around 300,000 clones, 80% to 90% of them singletons. Sequencing was performed on peripheral blood. The receptors here all came from a man aged 30 to 45 with active or convalescent COVID-19.

The CDR3 protein is CASSTGTEGEQYF. The CDR3 coding sequence is TGTGCCAGCAGCACCGGGACTGAGGGCGAGCAGTACTTC. The chain joins TRBV9 to TRBJ2-7; weak D call: TRBD2 (6 bases). CDR3 length: 13 amino acids. Between the trimmed V and J ends, which lost 4 bases and 6 bases, there was a span of 14 bases. Germline CDR1 and CDR2: SGDLS and YYNGEE.

The chain combines TRBV4-3 with TRBJ1-4, with D possibly TRBD1 on 6 matching bases. Germline-derived CDR1 and CDR2 are LGHNA and YSLEER. Between the trimmed V and J ends, which lost 0 bases and 6 bases, there was a span of 14 bases. This CDR3 contains 16 residues. Written as DNA, the CDR3 is TGCGCCAGCAGCCAAGATCCTGGGGGCAGGGATGAAAAACTGTTTTTT. Translating it yields CASSQDPGGRDEKLFF.

In this sample, this clone turned up a few times. J is TRBJ2-2 and V is TRBV13; 7 nucleotides align to TRBD2. V shed 10 bases and J 3 bases; nucleotides not matched to a gene: 2. This CDR3 has 12 amino acids. Germline V gene data show CDR1 as PRHDT and CDR2 as FYEKMQ (reference sequence). This chain's CDR3 is CATREDTGELFF. Written as DNA, the CDR3 is TGTGCCACTCGGGAGGACACCGGGGAGCTGTTTTTT.

The genes are TRBV9 and TRBJ2-5, with 7 bases identical to TRBD2. V shed 4 bases and J 5 bases; nucleotides not matched to a gene: 2. The V gene's germline CDR1 is SGDLS and CDR2 YYNGEE. CDR3 size: 12 residues. The CDR3 region is CASSLAEETQYF. In DNA form, the CDR3 reads TGTGCCAGCAGCCTAGCGGAGGAGACCCAGTACTTC.

This sequence joins TRBV7-9 and TRBJ1-5, with 9 bases identical to TRBD1. Per germline, CDR1 SEHNR and CDR2 FQNEAQ (reference sequence). The ends lost 5 bases at V and 15 bases at J; junction bases unmatched: 8. The CDR3 sequence is 12 residues long. The CDR3 is CASSPEDRGVHF. CDR3 in DNA: TGTGCCAGCAGCCCTGAGGACAGGGGTGTGCATTTT.

The chain employs TRBV18 and TRBJ2-7; 10 bases line up with TRBD1. Germline CDR1 is KGHSH and CDR2 is LQKENI. The CDR3 is made up of 16 amino acids. V lost 0 bases and J lost 4; bases outside the gene matches: 6. CDR3 sequence: CASSPPYGTGAYEQYF. The CDR3 nucleotides read TGTGCCAGCTCACCACCGTATGGGACAGGGGCTTACGAGCAGTACTTC.

V is TRBV5-1 and J is TRBJ2-3; 9 positions agree with TRBD1. J was trimmed by 2 bases and V by 0 bases; bases with no gene match: 4. Germline V gene sequence: CDR1 SGHRS, CDR2 YFSETQ. The CDR3 has 16 residues. The CDR3 nucleotides are TGCGCCAGCAGCTTGGGACAGGGGGAGGACACAGATACGCAGTATTTT. It translates to CASSLGQGEDTDTQYF.

CDR3 nucleotides: TGTGCCAGCAGCCACTCCGGACAGAGCAATCAGCCCCAGCATTTT. It is translated as CASSHSGQSNQPQHF. V usage is TRBV4-2 and J usage is TRBJ1-5; weak D call: TRBD1 (6 bases). V was pared by 3 bases and J by 1 base, with 10 bases between. Germline V lookup: CDR1 LGHNA, CDR2 YNFKEQ. The CDR3 is made up of 15 amino acids.

This clone was seen once. The chain couples TRBV9 to TRBJ2-7, with D possibly matching TRBD2 (6 bases). The CDR3 has 15 amino acids. CDR1 is SGDLS, CDR2 YYNGEE, per germline. Trimming stripped 0 bases from V and 4 bases from J, with 14 bases between. The CDR3 sequence is CASSVAKAGRYEQYF. CDR3 nucleotides: TGTGCCAGCAGCGTAGCTAAGGCGGGGAGGTACGAGCAGTACTTC.

J is TRBJ1-4 and V is TRBV7-6, with D possibly matching TRBD1 (5 bases). The CDR3 has 15 residues. Trimming took off 4 bases at V and 5 bases at J, with 14 bases between the two ends. CDR1 and CDR2 from the germline V gene are SGHVS and FNYEAQ. CDR3 region: CASSSSTGLNEKLFF. The CDR3 nucleotides are TGTGCCAGCAGCTCCAGCACAGGCCTCAATGAAAAACTGTTTTTT. The whole variable domain, filled in from reference TRBV7-6 and TRBJ1-4, reads GAGVSQSPRYKVTKRGQDVALRCDPISGHVSLYWYRQALGQGPEFLTYFNYEAQQDKSGLPNDRFSAERPEGSISTLTIQRTEQRDSAMYRCASSSSTGLNEKLFFGSGTQLSVL.

The V gene is TRBV5-4, the J gene TRBJ1-2, with a possible D match to TRBD1 (5 bases). The ends were cut back, 4 bases at V and 3 bases at J, with 13 bases in the middle. The CDR3 spans 14 residues. Germline assignment: CDR1 SGHNT and CDR2 YYREEE (reference sequence). CDR3 bases: TGTGCCAGCAGCCTTAACCCGGGGGACTATGGCTACACCTTC. Protein sequence: CASSLNPGDYGYTF.

This clone was counted once. The CDR3 sequence is CAWSVKAGNSPLHF. DNA of the CDR3: TGTGCCTGGAGTGTAAAAGCAGGCAATTCACCCCTCCACTTT. The V gene is TRBV30, the J gene TRBJ1-6; D remains ambiguous. Germline values: CDR1 GTSNPN, CDR2 SVGIG (reference sequence). V was pared by 0 bases and J by 7 bases, with 10 bases between. The CDR3 has 14 residues.

The sample holds a few counts of this clone. The genes are TRBV4-3 and TRBJ2-7; a weak D match, TRBD1 (6 bases). This CDR3 comprises 14 residues. CDR1 is LGHNA and CDR2 is YSLEER in the germline V gene. Trimming pared 0 bases from V and 3 bases from J, leaving 9 bases between. The CDR3 spells CASSQELGGYEQYF. The CDR3 nucleotides are TGCGCCAGCAGCCAAGAACTAGGGGGCTACGAGCAGTACTTC.

The genes are TRBV30 and TRBJ1-2; D gene unclear. The CDR3 is 13 residues long. Trimming took off 7 bases at V and 0 bases at J, with 12 bases between the two ends. The germline V gene has CDR1 GTSNPN and CDR2 SVGIG (reference sequence). DNA of the CDR3: TGTGCCTCCCCGTCAGGAACTAACTATGGCTACACCTTC. Amino acids: CASPSGTNYGYTF. Complete variable domain (other parts from reference TRBV30 and TRBJ1-2): SQTIHQWPATLVQPVGSPLSLECTVEGTSNPNLYWYRQAAGRGLQLLFYSVGIGQISSEVPQNLSASRPQDRQFILSSKKLLLSDSGFYLCASPSGTNYGYTFGSGTRLTVV.

The CDR3 nucleotides read TGTGCCAGCAGTTACGTGGGGCGCGACACTGAAGCTTTCTTT. This encodes CASSYVGRDTEAFF. This sequence joins TRBV6-6 and TRBJ1-1; possible D gene TRBD1, 5 bases. The V end was cut by 2 bases, the J end by 3 bases, with 10 bases between. Germline values: CDR1 MNHNY, CDR2 SVGAGI (reference sequence). This CDR3 is built from 14 residues.

The gene calls are TRBV2 and TRBJ2-3; 9 bases match TRBD1. CDR1 is SNHLY and CDR2 is FYNNEI in the germline V gene. The CDR3 contains 16 residues. V was clipped by 0 bases and J by 3 bases; unmatched bases: 4. As DNA, the CDR3 is TGTGCCAGCAGTGAAGCGACAGGGGGAAGGACAGATACGCAGTATTTT. This sequence encodes CASSEATGGRTDTQYF.

V gene TRBV28 combines with J gene TRBJ1-1, with 11 bases that match TRBD1. Germline CDR1 and CDR2: MDHEN and SYDVKM. V lost 4 bases and J lost 3; bases outside the gene matches: 1. The CDR3 consists of 14 residues. The CDR3 region has the DNA TGTGCCAGCAGTTGGGGACAGGGGGACACTGAAGCTTTCTTT. Its protein product is CASSWGQGDTEAFF.

The rearrangement joins TRBV12-5 to TRBJ2-3, with a possible D match to TRBD2 (6 bases). CDR1 LGHNT and CDR2 FRNRAP come from the germline V gene. Trimming stripped 7 bases from V and 1 base from J, with 15 bases between. The CDR3 consists of 15 residues. CDR3 sequence reads: CASAPPGLGTDTQYF. DNA of the CDR3: TGTGCTAGTGCCCCACCGGGACTTGGCACAGATACGCAGTATTTT.

The gene calls are TRBV4-1 and TRBJ1-2; a weak D match, TRBD1 (6 bases). V gave up 1 base and J gave up 3 bases, with 18 bases separating them. The germline V gene encodes CDR1 MGHRA and CDR2 YSYEKL. CDR3 length: 17 amino acids. DNA of the CDR3: TGCGCCAGCAGCCAAGGGGGCTTCGGGGGGCGCGACTATGGCTACACCTTC. It specifies CASSQGGFGGRDYGYTF.

The chain employs TRBV7-8 and TRBJ2-1, with unresolved D. This CDR3 comprises 14 residues. Germline CDR1 is SGHVS and CDR2 is FQNEAQ. Trimming took 1 base from V and 7 from J, leaving 11 bases between them. The CDR3, as DNA: TGTGCCAGCAGCTTAGATCCGTGGCTTAATGAGCAGTTCTTC. This codes for CASSLDPWLNEQFF.

The chain is built from TRBV6-5 and TRBJ1-2; tentatively, D is TRBD1 (5 bases). The V gene's germline CDR1 is MNHEY and CDR2 SVGAGI. The CDR3 runs 11 residues. Trimming cost V 8 bases and J 8 bases, with 12 bases left between them. The CDR3 DNA sequence: TGTGCCAGCGGCCAGGGTATGGGCTACACCTTC. This sequence encodes CASGQGMGYTF.